The following is a TCR beta chain sequence with its context. This record comes from a study of technical replicates of blood from a handful of donors. Sequencing was performed with immunoSEQ multiplex PCR; in TCRdb, only in-frame clones are kept and a portion is missing. The data hold around 68,000 clones, with around 92% observed a single time. V was trimmed by 3 bases and J by 10 bases, leaving 19 bases between them. The CDR3 is 16 amino acids. Germline CDR1 is MNHEY and CDR2 is SVGAGI. Source material: T cells isolated from PBMCs. This sequence originates from a human donor in good health. Some clones in this sample may be carry-over from other donors' samples. The rearrangement links TRBV6-5 to TRBJ1-6, with D maybe TRBD1 (5 bases). The DNA for the CDR3 is TGTGCCAGCAGTTATCTTAATCCGACAGTCGGGTCACCCCTCCACTTT. Its translation: CASSYLNPTVGSPLHF.